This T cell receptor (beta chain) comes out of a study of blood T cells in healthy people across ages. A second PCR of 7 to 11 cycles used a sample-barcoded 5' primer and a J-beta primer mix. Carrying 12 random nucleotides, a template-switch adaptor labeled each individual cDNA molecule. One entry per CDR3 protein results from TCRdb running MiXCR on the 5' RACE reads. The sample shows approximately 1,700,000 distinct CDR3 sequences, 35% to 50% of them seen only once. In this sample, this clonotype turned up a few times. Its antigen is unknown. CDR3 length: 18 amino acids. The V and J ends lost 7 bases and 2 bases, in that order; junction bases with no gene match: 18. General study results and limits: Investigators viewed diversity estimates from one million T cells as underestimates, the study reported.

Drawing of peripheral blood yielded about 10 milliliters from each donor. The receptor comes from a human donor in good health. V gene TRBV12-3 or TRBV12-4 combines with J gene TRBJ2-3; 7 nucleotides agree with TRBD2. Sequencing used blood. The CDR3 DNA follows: TGTGCCAGCATCCCATCGGGTGTCCTAGCGGTTTTCACAGATACGCAGTATTTT. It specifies CASIPSGVLAVFTDTQYF.